This paragraph covers one TCR beta chain sequence. This record comes from a study of shared T cell receptors in the human thymus. TCRdb's table, derived via immunoSEQ multiplex PCR, lists solely in-frame clones and lacks some. The table shows hundreds of thousands of clones, with 85% to 95% occurring only once. The germline V gene encodes CDR1 LGHNA and CDR2 YSLEER. With V trimmed by 0 bases and J by 6 bases, 7 bases remained unmatched. This CDR3 has 16 residues. The source of this sequence is a human donor. Sequenced material: thymocytes. This chain uses TRBV4-3 with TRBJ2-7; 11 positions match TRBD2. The CDR3 coding sequence is TGCGCCAGCAGCCAAGATGGACTAGCGGGCCCTTCCGAGCAGTACTTC. The encoded protein is CASSQDGLAGPSEQYF.